Listed here are 32 T cell receptor beta chains from one sample, sequenced in a study of blood T cell repertoires in COVID-19. Produced via immunoSEQ multiplex PCR; TCRdb's table is partial and in-frame only. The repertoire includes fewer than 150,000 clones, around nine tenths of them detected once, and approximately 4.2% sits in the top ten. Sequencing was carried out using peripheral blood. The receptors originated from a woman aged 40 to 49 with acute or convalescent COVID-19.

This clone showed up just once. The chain couples TRBV11-2 to TRBJ2-7; 9 positions match TRBD2. V dropped 1 base and J dropped 3; count of bases not matched to a gene: 1. The CDR3 loop spans 14 amino acids. CDR1 and CDR2 (germline): SGHAT, FQNNGV. The CDR3 region is CASSLVAGVYEQYF. The CDR3 bases are TGTGCCAGCAGCTTAGTAGCGGGAGTCTACGAGCAGTACTTC.

In its sample, this clone was seen once. The chain carries TRBV9 and TRBJ2-3; 7 nucleotides align to TRBD1. The J segment lost 2 bases and the V segment lost 1 base, leaving 1 base of the junction unmatched. Germline assignment: CDR1 SGDLS and CDR2 YYNGEE. CDR3 length: 14 residues. The CDR3 region is CASSVQGVTDTQYF. The CDR3 region has the DNA TGTGCCAGCAGCGTACAGGGGGTCACAGATACGCAGTATTTT. The variable domain in full, completed from reference TRBV9 and TRBJ2-3, reads DSGVTQTPKHLITATGQRVTLRCSPRSGDLSVYWYQQSLDQGLQFLIQYYNGEERAKGNILERFSAQQFPDLHSELNLSSLELGDSALYFCASSVQGVTDTQYFGPGTRLTVL.

This clone was detected only a few times. The chain has TRBV7-9 and TRBJ1-5; 10 nucleotides match TRBD1. There are 14 residues in the CDR3. V was pared by 3 bases and J by 7 bases, with 3 bases of the junction left unmatched. Germline-derived CDR1 and CDR2 are SEHNR and FQNEAQ (reference sequence). The CDR3 DNA follows: TGTGCCAGCAGCTTGACAGGGGGCTTACAGCCCCAGCATTTT. This encodes CASSLTGGLQPQHF.

The rearrangement joins TRBV27 to TRBJ2-2; 13 bases map to TRBD2. The junction had 6 bases not matched to a gene; V was cut back by 5 bases and J by 6 bases. The CDR3 is made up of 16 amino acids. Germline CDR1 MNHEY, CDR2 SMNVEV (reference sequence). The CDR3 sequence is CASSPGTSGTAGELFF. The CDR3 DNA reads TGTGCCAGCAGTCCCGGGACTAGCGGGACGGCCGGGGAGCTGTTTTTT.

This sequence joins TRBV28 and TRBJ2-1; 14 bases are a match to TRBD2. The CDR3 runs to 15 residues. Trimming cost V 5 bases and J 8 bases; bases outside gene matches: 5. Germline assignment: CDR1 MDHEN and CDR2 SYDVKM. This chain's CDR3 is CASSPGLAGGYEQFF. The CDR3 DNA is TGTGCCAGCAGTCCCGGACTAGCGGGAGGTTATGAGCAGTTCTTC.

The chain has TRBV2 and TRBJ2-6; D is possibly TRBD1 (5 bases). The V gene's germline CDR1 is SNHLY and CDR2 FYNNEI. The CDR3 has 14 residues. Trimming removed 3 bases from V and 2 bases from J, with 5 bases in between. The CDR3 bases are TGTGCCAGCAGTGACAGGGCTGGGGCCAACGTCCTGACTTTC. Translating gives CASSDRAGANVLTF.

J is TRBJ2-4 and V is TRBV5-4; 10 nucleotides agree with TRBD1. This CDR3 comprises 17 residues. Germline CDR1 reads SGHNT; CDR2 reads YYREEE (reference sequence). The junction had 10 bases not matched to a gene; V was cut back by 4 bases and J by 3 bases. DNA for the CDR3: TGTGCCAGCAGCCCAAACCCGGGACAGGGGTTCAAAAACATTCAGTACTTC. Translation: CASSPNPGQGFKNIQYF.

The chain couples TRBV4-1 to TRBJ2-7, with D perhaps TRBD2 (6 bases). The germline gives CDR1 MGHRA, CDR2 YSYEKL. The V and J ends lost 3 bases and 5 bases respectively, with 20 bases between them. The CDR3 sequence is 16 residues long. CDR3 bases: TGCGCCAGCAGCCACTCCCCTGGGGGGTTTTATCACGAGCAGTACTTC. It yields the protein CASSHSPGGFYHEQYF.

The genes are TRBV12-3 or TRBV12-4 and TRBJ1-1; 8 positions match TRBD1. V shed 6 bases and J 6 bases; nucleotides not matched to a gene: 3. CDR3 size: 12 residues. In DNA form, the CDR3 reads TGTGCCAGCAGCCGGACAGGGTCTGAAGCTTTCTTT. Protein sequence: CASSRTGSEAFF.

The gene calls are TRBV28 and TRBJ1-3, with D perhaps TRBD1 (5 bases). The germline V gene has CDR1 MDHEN and CDR2 SYDVKM. The ends were cut back, 3 bases at V and 0 bases at J, with 15 bases in the middle. This CDR3 region has 17 residues. CDR3 bases: TGTGCCAGCAGTTTGGGACTCGGTCGCTTCTCTGGAAACACCATATATTTT. It specifies CASSLGLGRFSGNTIYF. Full variable domain (outside the CDR3, taken from reference TRBV28 and TRBJ1-3): DVKVTQSSRYLVKRTGEKVFLECVQDMDHENMFWYRQDPGLGLRLIYFSYDVKMKEKGDIPEGYSVSREKKERFSLILESASTNQTSMYLCASSLGLGRFSGNTIYFGEGSWLTVV.

The rearrangement uses TRBV9 and TRBJ2-5, with 7 bases fitting TRBD1. The length of the CDR3 is 15 residues. With V trimmed by 2 bases and J by 5 bases, 9 bases remained unmatched. Germline CDR1 is SGDLS and CDR2 is YYNGEE. CDR3 sequence reads: CASSVLTGTEETQYF. CDR3 sequence (DNA): TGTGCCAGCAGCGTCTTGACAGGGACGGAGGAGACCCAGTACTTC.

The chain joins TRBV4-1 to TRBJ1-1; D may be TRBD1 (6 bases). The CDR3 consists of 14 residues. The germline gives CDR1 MGHRA, CDR2 YSYEKL. Between the trimmed V and J ends, which lost 4 bases and 6 bases, there was a span of 15 bases. CDR3 protein: CASSPSRGGAEAFF. The CDR3 DNA reads as TGCGCCAGCAGCCCTTCTCGAGGGGGAGCTGAAGCTTTCTTT.

The genes are TRBV9 and TRBJ2-3, with 11 nucleotides matching TRBD2. The CDR3 runs to 15 residues. Germline lookup yields CDR1 SGDLS and CDR2 YYNGEE. The junction had 5 bases not matched to a gene; V was cut back by 6 bases and J by 2 bases. CDR3 DNA: TGTGCCAGCACCCCGGGACTAGCGGACACAGATACGCAGTATTTT. This translates into CASTPGLADTDTQYF. The full variable domain, with the rest looked up from reference TRBV9 and TRBJ2-3, is DSGVTQTPKHLITATGQRVTLRCSPRSGDLSVYWYQQSLDQGLQFLIQYYNGEERAKGNILERFSAQQFPDLHSELNLSSLELGDSALYFCASTPGLADTDTQYFGPGTRLTVL.

The chain links TRBV4-1 to TRBJ2-1; TRBD2 matches 7 bases. The trim removed 1 base at V and 12 bases at J, leaving 3 bases unmatched. The CDR3 length is 12 residues. Germline V CDR1 and CDR2: MGHRA, YSYEKL. The CDR3 nucleotides read TGCGCCAGCAGCCAAGGGGGGACTACGCAGTTCTTC. It is translated as CASSQGGTTQFF.

This rearrangement joins TRBV2 to TRBJ1-2; 7 bases are shared with TRBD1. J was trimmed by 6 bases and V by 6 bases; bases with no gene match: 4. Germline V gene sequence: CDR1 SNHLY, CDR2 FYNNEI. The CDR3 is made up of 12 amino acids. CDR3 region: CASRRTGDGYTF. The CDR3 region has the DNA TGTGCCAGCAGGAGAACAGGGGATGGCTACACCTTC.

The rearrangement uses TRBV6-1 and TRBJ1-4, with a tentative D call TRBD1 (5 bases). From germline, CDR1 is MNHNS and CDR2 SASEGT. Trimming took 4 bases from V and 3 from J, leaving 12 bases between them. CDR3 length equals 15 residues. The CDR3 nucleotides read TGTGCCAGCAGTGCAGCGGGGCGGTCTAATGAAAAACTGTTTTTT. As protein: CASSAAGRSNEKLFF.

There are a few counts of this clone. The chain uses TRBV12-3 or TRBV12-4 and TRBJ2-7, with TRBD1 identical over 12 bases. The CDR3 contains 13 residues. V lost 6 bases to trimming and J lost 7 bases; unmatched junction nucleotides: 4. CDR3 loop: CASRGQGAGEQYF. For the CDR3, the DNA is TGTGCCAGCAGGGGACAGGGGGCTGGAGAGCAGTACTTC.

This chain joins TRBV15 and TRBJ2-1; a possible D gene is TRBD2 (6 bases). From germline, CDR1 is LNHNV and CDR2 YYDKDF (reference sequence). The CDR3 has 16 residues. V shed 0 bases and J shed 1 base, with 10 bases lying between them. The CDR3 spells CATSRDTGDSYNEQFF. The DNA of the CDR3 is TGTGCCACCAGCAGAGATACGGGGGATTCCTACAATGAGCAGTTCTTC.

V and J are TRBV4-3 and TRBJ2-7; TRBD2 might be the D (6 bases). The CDR3 totals 15 residues. Looked up from germline, CDR1 is LGHNA and CDR2 is YSLEER. Trimming stripped 1 base from V and 4 bases from J, with 14 bases between. CDR3 amino acids: CASSQGLAKGYEQYF. The DNA for the CDR3 is TGCGCCAGCAGCCAAGGGCTAGCGAAGGGATACGAGCAGTACTTC.

CDR3 sequence reads: CASSMTTSVSTDTQYF. As DNA, the CDR3 is TGTGCCAGTAGTATGACCACTAGCGTTAGCACAGATACGCAGTATTTT. The rearrangement links TRBV19 to TRBJ2-3; 7 bases align to TRBD2. Germline V gene sequence: CDR1 LNHDA, CDR2 SQIVND (reference sequence). The CDR3 covers 16 residues. The V segment lost 3 bases and the J segment 0 bases; nucleotides outside the gene matches: 6.

V usage is TRBV27 and J usage is TRBJ2-7, with D possibly matching TRBD2 (6 bases). The CDR3 is 16 residues long. Germline assignment: CDR1 MNHEY and CDR2 SMNVEV (reference sequence). V lost 2 bases and J 1 base, leaving 15 bases between the germline ends. The DNA of the CDR3 is TGTGCCAGCAGTTTAAGGAGGGGATCCTTTTCCTACGAGCAGTACTTC. Translation: CASSLRRGSFSYEQYF.

This rearrangement joins TRBV19 to TRBJ2-1; 7 bases align to TRBD1. The CDR3 totals 16 residues. Germline loops: CDR1 LNHDA, CDR2 SQIVND (reference sequence). The ends lost 7 bases at V and 5 bases at J; junction bases unmatched: 14. For the CDR3, the DNA is TGTGCCAGTATCGGTAAACTCGGGACAGCCGACAATGAGCAGTTCTTC. This translates into CASIGKLGTADNEQFF.

This chain uses TRBV5-1 with TRBJ2-5; no firm D call. Germline loops: CDR1 SGHRS, CDR2 YFSETQ. The germline V and J ends were trimmed by 7 bases and 3 bases, with 10 bases remaining between them. The length of the CDR3 is 12 residues. The CDR3 reads CASRIPEETQYF. CDR3 nucleotides: TGCGCCAGCCGCATTCCGGAAGAGACCCAGTACTTC.

The chain couples TRBV19 to TRBJ2-5, with D tentatively TRBD2 (6 bases). Per germline, CDR1 LNHDA and CDR2 SQIVND (reference sequence). This CDR3 contains 18 residues. V was shortened by 0 bases and J by 2 bases, with 19 bases between the two germline ends. CDR3 residues: CASSIEEPEGGIQETQYF. For the CDR3, the DNA is TGTGCCAGTAGTATAGAGGAACCTGAAGGCGGGATACAAGAGACCCAGTACTTC.

The rearrangement joins TRBV7-2 to TRBJ2-3; 8 bases match TRBD2. This CDR3 spans 14 amino acids. From germline, CDR1 is SGHTA and CDR2 FQGNSA. Trimming cost V 5 bases and J 6 bases; bases outside gene matches: 7. This CDR3 is CASSAAGGPDTQYF. CDR3 sequence (DNA): TGTGCCAGCAGCGCGGCGGGGGGCCCGGATACGCAGTATTTT.

The genes are TRBV7-3 and TRBJ1-3, with D possibly being TRBD1 (6 bases). This CDR3 contains 12 residues. Germline assignment: CDR1 SGHTA and CDR2 FQGTGA. The V end was cut by 5 bases, the J end by 8 bases, with 10 bases between. CDR3 sequence reads: CASSGGGDTIYF. The CDR3 DNA follows: TGTGCCAGCAGCGGAGGGGGGGACACCATATATTTT.

The sample holds one count of this clone. This chain connects TRBV5-1 to TRBJ2-5; perhaps TRBD2 as D (5 bases). CDR3 size: 15 residues. Trimming stripped 1 base from V and 2 bases from J, with 12 bases between. In germline, CDR1 is SGHRS, CDR2 YFSETQ. CDR3 loop: CASSLYGERQETQYF. DNA of the CDR3: TGCGCCAGCAGCTTGTATGGGGAGCGGCAAGAGACCCAGTACTTC.

The chain links TRBV29-1 to TRBJ2-7; TRBD1 matches 11 bases. V lost 6 bases, J lost 2 bases, and 3 bases stayed unmatched. The germline gives CDR1 SQVTM, CDR2 ANQGSEA. This CDR3 has 13 residues. CDR3 residues: CSVSDRGPYEQYF. The CDR3 DNA reads TGCAGCGTCTCGGACAGGGGGCCCTACGAGCAGTACTTC.

V usage is TRBV5-6 and J usage is TRBJ2-1, with TRBD1 identical over 11 bases. Germline assignment: CDR1 SGHDT and CDR2 YYEEEE. With V trimmed by 4 bases and J by 7 bases, 7 bases remained unmatched. This CDR3 region has 15 residues. The CDR3 nucleotides are TGTGCCAGCAGCCCCGGACAGGGGGCGGAAAATGAGCAGTTCTTC. It is translated as CASSPGQGAENEQFF.

The chain couples TRBV6-2 or TRBV6-3 to TRBJ1-1; TRBD1 aligns across 8 bases. This CDR3 has 14 residues. Germline lookup yields CDR1 MNHEY and CDR2 SVGEGT. The V gene end was trimmed by 5 bases and the J gene end by 4 bases; junction bases not matched to a gene: 6. The CDR3 nucleotides are TGTGCCAGCAGTGGCCGACAGGGGAGCACTGAAGCTTTCTTT. It codes for CASSGRQGSTEAFF.

V and J are TRBV6-2 or TRBV6-3 and TRBJ2-2; perhaps TRBD2 as D (6 bases). The length of the CDR3 is 16 residues. V lost 2 bases and J lost 1, with 11 bases in between. Germline values: CDR1 MNHEY, CDR2 SVGEGT. This CDR3 reads CASSYVWRGNTGELFF. The CDR3 DNA sequence: TGTGCCAGCAGTTACGTTTGGCGGGGGAACACCGGGGAGCTGTTTTTT.

The chain couples TRBV5-1 to TRBJ1-2; weak D call: TRBD1 (6 bases). The CDR3 has 15 amino acids. Germline CDR1 SGHRS, CDR2 YFSETQ. Trimming pared 2 bases from V and 0 bases from J, leaving 11 bases between. The CDR3 loop is CASSLQTGANYGYTF. CDR3 coding DNA: TGCGCCAGCAGCTTACAGACAGGAGCTAACTATGGCTACACCTTC.